This T cell receptor (beta chain) was observed in a study of T cell repertoires in cytomegalovirus infection. Across the study: Selection of CMV epitopes for the study included recently identified HLA-C-restricted and well-studied HLA-B-restricted ones. It can be stated that public TCR beta signatures indicated CMV infection as well as a matching HLA type. General study results and limits: CMV carriers having the relevant HLA were flagged by cumulative public TCR beta family frequency. The ex vivo response was dominated by HLA-C-restricted CMV-specific TCR beta clonotypes.

Concerning this clonotype itself: Its antigen is still unknown.

MiXCR, run by TCRdb on the reads, gives a single entry per CDR3 protein. This sample yields about 830,000 distinct CDR3 sequences, of which 32% are seen a single time; roughly an eighth belongs to the top ten. The CDR3 runs 15 residues. Trimming removed 0 bases from V and 5 bases from J, with 16 bases in between. From germline, CDR1 is DFQATT and CDR2 SNEGSKA (reference sequence). The sample in question was cultured CD8+ T cells from PBMCs, obtained from culture after CMV antigen stimulation. This clonotype was obtained from a human donor in good health (CMV status not recorded). Some clones in this sample may be carry-over from other donors' samples. This chain links TRBV20-1 with TRBJ1-1, with D perhaps matching TRBD1 (5 bases). This chain's CDR3 is CSAREDREGVTEAFF. The CDR3 nucleotides read TGCAGTGCTAGAGAGGATAGGGAAGGGGTAACTGAAGCTTTCTTT.